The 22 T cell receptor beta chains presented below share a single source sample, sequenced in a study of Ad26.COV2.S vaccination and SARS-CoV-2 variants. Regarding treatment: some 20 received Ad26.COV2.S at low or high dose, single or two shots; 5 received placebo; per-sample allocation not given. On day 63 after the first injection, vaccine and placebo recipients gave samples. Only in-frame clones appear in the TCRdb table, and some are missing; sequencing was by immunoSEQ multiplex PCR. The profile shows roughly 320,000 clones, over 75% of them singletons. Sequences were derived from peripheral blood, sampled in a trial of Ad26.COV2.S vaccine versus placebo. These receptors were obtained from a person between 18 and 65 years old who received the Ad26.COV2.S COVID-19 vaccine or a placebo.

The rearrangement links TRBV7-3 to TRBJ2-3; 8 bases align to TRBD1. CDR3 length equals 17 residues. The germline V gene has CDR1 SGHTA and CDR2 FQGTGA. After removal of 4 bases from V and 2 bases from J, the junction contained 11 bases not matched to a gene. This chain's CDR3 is CASSSTPDRAPTDTQYF. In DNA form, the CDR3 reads TGTGCCAGCAGCTCTACCCCGGACAGGGCCCCCACAGATACGCAGTATTTT.

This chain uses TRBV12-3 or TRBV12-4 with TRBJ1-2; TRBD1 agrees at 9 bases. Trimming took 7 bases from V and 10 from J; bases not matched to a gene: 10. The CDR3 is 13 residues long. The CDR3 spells CASTRARDRDYTF. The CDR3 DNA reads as TGTGCCAGCACTCGTGCCCGGGACAGGGACTACACCTTC.

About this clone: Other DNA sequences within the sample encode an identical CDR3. CDR3 nucleotide sequence: TGTGCCAGCAGCGCTGGACAGGGACACTATGGCTACACCTTC. As protein: CASSAGQGHYGYTF. The J gene is TRBJ1-2, the V gene TRBV9; 8 bases map to TRBD1. The CDR3 runs to 14 residues. The V gene's germline CDR1 is SGDLS and CDR2 YYNGEE. V dropped 3 bases and J dropped 3; count of bases not matched to a gene: 4. The variable domain in full, completed from reference TRBV9 and TRBJ1-2, reads DSGVTQTPKHLITATGQRVTLRCSPRSGDLSVYWYQQSLDQGLQFLIQYYNGEERAKGNILERFSAQQFPDLHSELNLSSLELGDSALYFCASSAGQGHYGYTFGSGTRLTVV.

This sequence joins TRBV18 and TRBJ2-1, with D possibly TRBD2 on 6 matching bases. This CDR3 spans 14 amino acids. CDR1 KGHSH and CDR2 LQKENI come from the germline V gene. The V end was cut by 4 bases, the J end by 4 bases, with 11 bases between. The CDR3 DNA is TGTGCCAGCTCACGCGGGAAGGTGTACAATGAGCAGTTCTTC. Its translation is CASSRGKVYNEQFF.

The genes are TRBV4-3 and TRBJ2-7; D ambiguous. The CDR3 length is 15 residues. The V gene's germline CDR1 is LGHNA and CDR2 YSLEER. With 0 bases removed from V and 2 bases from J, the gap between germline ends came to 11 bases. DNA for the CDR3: TGCGCCAGCAGCCAAGATCGAGCCGGAGCCTACGAGCAGTACTTC. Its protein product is CASSQDRAGAYEQYF.

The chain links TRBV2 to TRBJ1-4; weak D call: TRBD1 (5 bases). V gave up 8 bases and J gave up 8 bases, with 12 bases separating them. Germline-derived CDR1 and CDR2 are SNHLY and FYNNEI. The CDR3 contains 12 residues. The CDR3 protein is CASGGRREKLFF. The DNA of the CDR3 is TGTGCCAGCGGGGGACGCCGCGAAAAACTGTTTTTT.

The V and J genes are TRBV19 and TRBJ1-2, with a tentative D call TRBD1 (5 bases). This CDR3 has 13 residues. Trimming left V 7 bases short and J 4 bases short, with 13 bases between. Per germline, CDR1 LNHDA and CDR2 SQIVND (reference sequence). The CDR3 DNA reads TGTGCCAGTACCATGGGGGACCCCTATGGCTACACCTTC. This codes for CASTMGDPYGYTF.

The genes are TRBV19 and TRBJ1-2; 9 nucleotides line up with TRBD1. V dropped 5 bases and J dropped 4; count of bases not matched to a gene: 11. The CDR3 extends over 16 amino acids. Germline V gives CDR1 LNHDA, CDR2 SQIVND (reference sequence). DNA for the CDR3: TGTGCCAGTAGTGAGCGGCCGGGACAGGGACTCTATGGCTACACCTTC. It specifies CASSERPGQGLYGYTF.

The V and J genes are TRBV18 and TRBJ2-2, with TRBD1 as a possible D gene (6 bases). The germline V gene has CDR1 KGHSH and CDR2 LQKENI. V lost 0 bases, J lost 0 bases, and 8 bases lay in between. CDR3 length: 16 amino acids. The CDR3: CASSPPGAANTGELFF. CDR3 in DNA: TGTGCCAGCTCACCACCGGGGGCGGCGAACACCGGGGAGCTGTTTTTT.

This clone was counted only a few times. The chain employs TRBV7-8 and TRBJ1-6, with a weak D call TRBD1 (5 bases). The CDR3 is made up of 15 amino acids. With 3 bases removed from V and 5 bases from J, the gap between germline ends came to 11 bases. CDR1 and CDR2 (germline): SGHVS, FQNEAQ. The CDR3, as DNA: TGTGCCAGCAGCTTTGGGGCCTTGGATAATTCACCCCTCCACTTT. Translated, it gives CASSFGALDNSPLHF. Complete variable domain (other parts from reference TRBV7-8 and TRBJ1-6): GAGVSQSPRYKVAKRGQDVALRCDPISGHVSLFWYQQALGQGPEFLTYFQNEAQLDKSGLPSDRFFAERPEGSVSTLKIQRTQQEDSAVYLCASSFGALDNSPLHFGNGTRLTVT.

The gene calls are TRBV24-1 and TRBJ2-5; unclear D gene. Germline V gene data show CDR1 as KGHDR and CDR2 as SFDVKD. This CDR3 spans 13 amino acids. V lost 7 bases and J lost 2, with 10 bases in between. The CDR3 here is CATSRTGQETQYF. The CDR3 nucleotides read TGTGCCACCAGCCGAACCGGTCAAGAGACCCAGTACTTC.

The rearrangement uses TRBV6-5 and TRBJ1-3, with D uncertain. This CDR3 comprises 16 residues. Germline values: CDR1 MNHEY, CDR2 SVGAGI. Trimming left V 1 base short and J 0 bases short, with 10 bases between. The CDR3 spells CASSYWPEGSGNTIYF. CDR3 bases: TGTGCCAGCAGTTACTGGCCTGAGGGCTCTGGAAACACCATATATTTT.

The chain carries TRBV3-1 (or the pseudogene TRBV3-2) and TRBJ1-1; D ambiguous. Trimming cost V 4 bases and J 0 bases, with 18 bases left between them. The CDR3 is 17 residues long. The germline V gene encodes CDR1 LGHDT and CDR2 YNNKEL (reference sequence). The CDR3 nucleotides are TGTGCCAGCAGCCGACAAACATACGAAAAAATGAACACTGAAGCTTTCTTT. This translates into CASSRQTYEKMNTEAFF.

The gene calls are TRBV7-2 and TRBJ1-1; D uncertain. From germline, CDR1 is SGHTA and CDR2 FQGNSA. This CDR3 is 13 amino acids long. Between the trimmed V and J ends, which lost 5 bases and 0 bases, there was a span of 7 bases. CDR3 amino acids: CASSPLLNTEAFF. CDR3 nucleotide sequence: TGTGCCAGCAGCCCTCTATTGAACACTGAAGCTTTCTTT.

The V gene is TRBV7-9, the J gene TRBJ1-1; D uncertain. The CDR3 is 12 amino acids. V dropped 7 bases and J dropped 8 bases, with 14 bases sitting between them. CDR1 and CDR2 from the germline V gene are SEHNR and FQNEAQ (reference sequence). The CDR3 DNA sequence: TGTGCCAGCACTCGGCGCGAAAAGGAAGCTTTCTTT. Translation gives CASTRREKEAFF. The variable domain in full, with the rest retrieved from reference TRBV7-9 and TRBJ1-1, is DTGVSQNPRHKITKRGQNVTFRCDPISEHNRLYWYRQTLGQGPEFLTYFQNEAQLEKSRLLSDRFSAERPKGSFSTLEIQRTEQGDSAMYLCASTRREKEAFFGQGTRLTVV.

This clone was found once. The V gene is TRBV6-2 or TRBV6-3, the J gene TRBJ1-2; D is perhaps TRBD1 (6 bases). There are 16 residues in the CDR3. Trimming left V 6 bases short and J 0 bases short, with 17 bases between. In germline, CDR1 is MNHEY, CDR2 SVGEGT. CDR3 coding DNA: TGTGCCAGCAGCCGTGCGGGGGGGCCATCTAACTATGGCTACACCTTC. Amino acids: CASSRAGGPSNYGYTF.

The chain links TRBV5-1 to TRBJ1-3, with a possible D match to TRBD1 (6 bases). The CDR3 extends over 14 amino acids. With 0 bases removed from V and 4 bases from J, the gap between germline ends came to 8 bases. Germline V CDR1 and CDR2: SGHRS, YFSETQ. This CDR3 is CASSLAGEGNTIYF. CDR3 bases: TGCGCCAGCAGCTTGGCAGGGGAAGGAAACACCATATATTTT.

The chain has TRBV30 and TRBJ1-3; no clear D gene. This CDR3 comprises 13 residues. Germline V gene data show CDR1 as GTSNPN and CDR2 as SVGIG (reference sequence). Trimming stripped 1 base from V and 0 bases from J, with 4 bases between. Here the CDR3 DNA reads TGTGCCTGGAGTGGGAGCTCTGGAAACACCATATATTTT. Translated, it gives CAWSGSSGNTIYF.

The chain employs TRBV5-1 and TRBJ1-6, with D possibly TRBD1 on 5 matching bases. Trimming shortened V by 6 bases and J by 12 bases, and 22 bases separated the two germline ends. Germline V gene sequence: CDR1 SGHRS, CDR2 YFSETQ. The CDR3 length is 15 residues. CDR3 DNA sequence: TGCGCCAGCAAACCCGGGACGGATCTTTCTCGACCCCTCCACTTT. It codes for CASKPGTDLSRPLHF.

CDR3 nucleotide sequence: TGTGCCAGCTCATCATTTGGCTTGGCCCGGGACAGCTCTAACTATGGCTACACCTTC. It encodes CASSSFGLARDSSNYGYTF. This chain links TRBV18 with TRBJ1-2, with 7 bases lining up with TRBD1. Trimming at V came to 5 bases and at J to 0 bases, leaving 18 bases not matched to a gene. The CDR3 extends over 19 amino acids. The germline gives CDR1 KGHSH, CDR2 LQKENI.

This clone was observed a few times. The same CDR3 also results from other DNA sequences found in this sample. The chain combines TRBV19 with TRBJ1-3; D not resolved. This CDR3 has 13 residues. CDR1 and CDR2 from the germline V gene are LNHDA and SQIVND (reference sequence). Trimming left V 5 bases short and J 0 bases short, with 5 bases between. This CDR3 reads CASSLGSGNTIYF. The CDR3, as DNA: TGTGCCAGTAGTCTCGGCTCTGGAAACACCATATATTTT.

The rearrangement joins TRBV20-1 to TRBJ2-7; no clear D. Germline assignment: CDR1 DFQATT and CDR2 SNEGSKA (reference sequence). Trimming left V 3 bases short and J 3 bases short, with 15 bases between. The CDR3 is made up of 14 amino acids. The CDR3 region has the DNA TGCAGTGCTAGTACAAGGGAAATCGGCTACGAGCAGTACTTC. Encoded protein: CSASTREIGYEQYF.